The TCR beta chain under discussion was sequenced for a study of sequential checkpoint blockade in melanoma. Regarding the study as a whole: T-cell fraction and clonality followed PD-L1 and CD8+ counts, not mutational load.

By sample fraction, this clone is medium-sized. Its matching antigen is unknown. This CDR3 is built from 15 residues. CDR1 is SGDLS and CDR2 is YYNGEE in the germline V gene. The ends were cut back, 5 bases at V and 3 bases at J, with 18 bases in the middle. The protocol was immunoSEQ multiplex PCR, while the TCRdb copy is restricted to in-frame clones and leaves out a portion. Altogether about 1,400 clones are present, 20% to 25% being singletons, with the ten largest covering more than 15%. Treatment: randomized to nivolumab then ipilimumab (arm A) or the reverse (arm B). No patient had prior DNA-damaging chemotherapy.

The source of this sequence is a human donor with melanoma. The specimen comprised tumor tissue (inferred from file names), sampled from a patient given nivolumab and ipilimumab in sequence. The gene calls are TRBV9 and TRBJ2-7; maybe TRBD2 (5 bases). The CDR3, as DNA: TGTGCCAGCAGTCCGACGTCCGGACTGAACTACGAGCAGTACTTC. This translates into CASSPTSGLNYEQYF.